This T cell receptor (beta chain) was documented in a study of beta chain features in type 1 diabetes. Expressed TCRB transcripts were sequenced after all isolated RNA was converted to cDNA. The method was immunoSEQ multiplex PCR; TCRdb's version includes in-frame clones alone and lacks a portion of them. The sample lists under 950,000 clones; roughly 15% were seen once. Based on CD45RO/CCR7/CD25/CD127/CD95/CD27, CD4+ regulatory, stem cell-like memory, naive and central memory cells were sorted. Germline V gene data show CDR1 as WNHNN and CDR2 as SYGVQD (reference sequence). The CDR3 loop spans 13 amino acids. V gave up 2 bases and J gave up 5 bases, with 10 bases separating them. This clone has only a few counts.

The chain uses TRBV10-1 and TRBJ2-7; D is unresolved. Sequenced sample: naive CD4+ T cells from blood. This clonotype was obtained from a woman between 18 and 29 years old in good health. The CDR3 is CASSEHHADEQYF. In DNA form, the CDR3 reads TGCGCCAGCAGTGAGCACCACGCCGACGAGCAGTACTTC.